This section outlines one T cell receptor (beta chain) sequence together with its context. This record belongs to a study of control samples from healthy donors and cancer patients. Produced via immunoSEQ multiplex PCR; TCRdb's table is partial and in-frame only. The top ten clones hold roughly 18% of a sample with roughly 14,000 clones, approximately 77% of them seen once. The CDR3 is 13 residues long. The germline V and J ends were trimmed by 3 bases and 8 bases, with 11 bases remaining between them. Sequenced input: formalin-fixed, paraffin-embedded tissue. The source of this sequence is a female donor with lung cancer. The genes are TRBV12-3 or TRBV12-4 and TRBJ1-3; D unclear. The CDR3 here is CASSLSPRHTIYF. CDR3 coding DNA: TGTGCCAGCAGTTTGTCCCCCCGGCACACCATATATTTT.